This TCR beta chain is from a study of CD8+ T cells in alopecia areata. Overall study: Treatment comprised oral tofacitinib, 5 to 10 mg twice daily, in treated patients. Study results and caveats: Patients displayed less clarity in TCR sharing than mice, a finding possibly related to HLA.

In alopecia areata patients, both lesional scalp punch biopsies and peripheral blood were collected. Cell sorting was applied to PBMCs, and CD4+ and CD8+ T cells were collected. Unmatched junction bases numbered 6, after V lost 2 bases and J lost 6 bases. The CDR3 covers 15 residues. CDR1 and CDR2 (germline): SGHRS, YFSETQ. TCR sequencing used cDNA made by reverse transcription of extracted RNA. Generated by immunoSEQ multiplex PCR, the TCRdb table keeps only in-frame clones and is missing some. The repertoire holds around 140,000 clones, with around 47% as singletons. This clone was observed once. What it binds is not known.

This TCR derives from a human donor with alopecia areata. Sequenced input: CD4+ T cells sorted from blood. This chain uses TRBV5-1 with TRBJ2-2; TRBD2 agrees at 8 bases. CDR3 nucleotides: TGCGCCAGCAGCTTCAGCGGGAGCTTCGCCGGGGAGCTGTTTTTT. This codes for CASSFSGSFAGELFF.